This TCR beta chain was retrieved from a study of cytomegalovirus exposure and HLA in healthy donors. Whole-study results and caveats: Fewer N-insertions than the 666-donor mean were reportedly shown by an Asian-associated ancestry cluster in a later analysis. TCR beta V- and J-gene trimming, according to a later analysis, was linked to a missense DCLRE1C variant. CMV serostatus was the sole immune exposure data available. Judged likely to be a sequencing artifact was a cluster of highly shared sequence variants.

The PCR contained 60 Vbeta and 13 Jbeta primers. The data were produced by immunoSEQ multiplex PCR, yet TCRdb's version contains in-frame clones alone and is incomplete. The table shows some 150,000 clones, with 70% to 85% occurring only once. As regards this clone: Its target is unknown.

This CDR3 has 17 amino acids. The V and J ends lost 2 bases and 0 bases, in that order; junction bases with no gene match: 5. CDR1 KGHSH and CDR2 LQKENI come from the germline V gene. Sequencing was performed on PBMCs. This receptor was obtained from a man aged 30 to 45 in good health and CMV-seropositive. The gene calls are TRBV18 and TRBJ2-3, with 10 bases fitting TRBD2. CDR3 DNA: TGTGCCAGCTCACCATCTGGACTAGCGGAAAGCACAGATACGCAGTATTTT. It is translated as CASSPSGLAESTDTQYF.